The TCR beta chain described here comes from a study of blood T cell repertoires in COVID-19. Assay used: immunoSEQ multiplex PCR; TCRdb lists only in-frame clones, some missing. The repertoire has roughly 260,000 clones, approximately 79% of them found once; the top ten carry 4%. The receptor's source is a woman between 40 and 55 years old with active or convalescent COVID-19. Sequences were obtained from peripheral blood.

Written as DNA, the CDR3 is TGTGCCAGTAGTATCGTTAGTGGGGGCGGCACAGATACGCAGTATTTT. Protein: CASSIVSGGGTDTQYF. V is TRBV19 and J is TRBJ2-3; weak D call: TRBD1 (6 bases). CDR1 and CDR2 from the germline V gene are LNHDA and SQIVND (reference sequence). Trimming removed 3 bases from V and 1 base from J, with 14 bases in between. This CDR3 contains 16 residues.